This is a list of T cell receptor beta chains from one sample in a study of shared clonotypes between healthy human individuals. TCRdb's copy holds only in-frame clones and misses some; the assay was immunoSEQ multiplex PCR. This sample carries roughly 1,800,000 clones, less than 95% of them seen once, and the ten largest clones take approximately 1.2%. The source material was naive CD8+ T cells sorted from blood. Every receptor here comes from a man aged 18-30 years in good health. CDR3s include the opening cysteine and the closing phenylalanine or tryptophan. D genes are given only for firm matches. Clone size, where shown, is once, few, many, or a class for clones that have expanded.

clone size	D gene	V gene	J gene	CDR3 DNA	CDR3 protein
-	-	TRBV15	TRBJ1-1	TGTGCCACCAGGCAGACGCCACGATATACTGAAGCTTTCTTT	CATRQTPRYTEAFF
-	TRBD2	TRBV19	TRBJ2-2	TGTGCCAGTAGTATTTCTGTCGCGGGAGGGTTTACCGGGGAGCTGTTTTTT	CASSISVAGGFTGELFF
-	-	TRBV30	TRBJ2-2	TGTGCCTGGAGTGGATTCGGGGACTCTAACACCGGGGAGCTGTTTTTT	CAWSGFGDSNTGELFF
-	TRBD2	TRBV7-3	TRBJ2-5	TGTGCCAGCAGCTTAATCGCTAGCGGGTTCCAAGAGACCCAGTACTTC	CASSLIASGFQETQYF
-	-	TRBV14	TRBJ2-3	TGTGCCAGCAGCCCATCACTGGGCGGCACAGATACGCAGTATTTT	CASSPSLGGTDTQYF
-	TRBD2	TRBV7-6	TRBJ2-1	TGTGCCAGCAGCCCTACTCTTTTAGCGGGAGGGCTAGGTGAGCAGTTCTTC	CASSPTLLAGGLGEQFF
-	TRBD2	TRBV6-6	TRBJ2-7	TGTGCCAGCAGTTATCTAGCGGGGGACTCCTACGAGCAGTACTTC	CASSYLAGDSYEQYF
-	TRBD1	TRBV6-6	TRBJ2-7	TGTGCCAGCAGGCCCTTTACACAGGGGAACTACGAGCAGTACTTC	CASRPFTQGNYEQYF
-	-	TRBV30	TRBJ1-1	TGTGCCTGGGATACACAGGGATCGGAGTCTGAAGCTTTCTTT	CAWDTQGSESEAFF
-	-	TRBV10-3	TRBJ2-1	TGTGCCATCAACGGGGACAATTCCAATGAGCAGTTCTTC	CAINGDNSNEQFF
once	TRBD2	TRBV12-5	TRBJ2-3	TGTGCTAGTGGTCCGGGGGGTCAGCTGTTAACAGATACGCAGTATTTT	CASGPGGQLLTDTQYF
-	-	TRBV28	TRBJ1-3	TGTGCCAGCACCCTTCATGCGGGGCAATTCATCTCTGGAAACACCATATATTTT	CASTLHAGQFISGNTIYF
-	TRBD2	TRBV5-4	TRBJ2-5	TGTGCCAGCAGCTTGTCGGGGGGAATCCTAGAGACCCAGTACTTC	CASSLSGGILETQYF
-	-	TRBV19	TRBJ2-1	TGTGCCAGTAGTACGCCGTGGGACCGCCACAATGAGCAGTTCTTC	CASSTPWDRHNEQFF
-	-	TRBV6-5	TRBJ1-2	TGTGCCAGCAGTTACTCCCCTCGGGCGGGCTACACCTTC	CASSYSPRAGYTF
-	-	TRBV9	TRBJ1-2	TGTGCCAGCAGCGTAGGCGGGGGGACCGACCAAAGCTACACCTTC	CASSVGGGTDQSYTF
-	-	TRBV6-5	TRBJ2-7	TGTGCCAGCAGTTTATCTCAGGGTTACGAGCAGTACTTC	CASSLSQGYEQYF
-	TRBD2	TRBV29-1	TRBJ2-2	TGCAGCGTGTATCAGCGCGGGGGGGCCGGGGAGCTGTTTTTT	CSVYQRGGAGELFF
-	-	TRBV5-4	TRBJ2-7	TGTGCCAGCAGCTTGGGACCCACCTACGAGCAGTACTTC	CASSLGPTYEQYF
-	-	TRBV4-1	TRBJ2-1	TGCGCCAGCAGCCAAGATCTAGAGAGTGAGCAGTTCTTC	CASSQDLESEQFF
-	-	TRBV5-1	TRBJ1-2	TGCGCCAGCAGCTTGGATGGGTCAGGGATAGGCTATGGCTACACCTTC	CASSLDGSGIGYGYTF
-	TRBD1	TRBV30	TRBJ1-2	TGTGCCTGGAGTGACCAGGGGGCCTACTATGGCTACACCTTC	CAWSDQGAYYGYTF
-	-	TRBV4-1	TRBJ2-3	TGCGCCAGCAGCCAAGACGGAGGCGGCGGGGAAGATACGCAGTATTTT	CASSQDGGGGEDTQYF
-	TRBD2	TRBV6-5	TRBJ2-1	TGTGCCAGCAGTTACTCGGGACTAAACAATGAGCAGTTCTTC	CASSYSGLNNEQFF
-	-	TRBV9	TRBJ2-7	TGTGCCAGCGGCAACGGGGGGCAAGGATACGAGCAGTACTTC	CASGNGGQGYEQYF
-	-	TRBV19	TRBJ1-2	TGTGCCAGTAGTCCAATGACAGGAACAAACTATGGCTACACCTTC	CASSPMTGTNYGYTF
-	-	TRBV7-9	TRBJ1-3	TGTGCCAGCAGCTTAGGCGGAAACACCATATATTTT	CASSLGGNTIYF
-	TRBD1	TRBV4-1	TRBJ1-1	TGCGCCAGCAGCCAAGGGTTCAGGGGGGACACTGAAGCTTTCTTT	CASSQGFRGDTEAFF
-	-	TRBV19	TRBJ1-6	TGTGCCAGTAGCCAGGACAAGGGGTTTTCCCTCCACTTT	CASSQDKGFSLHF
-	-	TRBV30	TRBJ2-2	TGTGCCTGGGACCAGGGCACCGGGGAGCTGTTTTTT	CAWDQGTGELFF
-	-	TRBV5-6	TRBJ1-2	TGTGCCAGCAGCTCAGGACAAACGGGAACCCCTTTGTATGGCTACACCTTC	CASSSGQTGTPLYGYTF
-	-	TRBV7-8	TRBJ2-2	TGTGCCAGCAGCTTAGGGGTATTATCTGCGTGGGGGGAGCTGTTTTTT	CASSLGVLSAWGELFF
-	-	TRBV11-2	TRBJ2-3	TGTGCCAGCAGCGCTACCGGGACACTGAGCACAGATACGCAGTATTTT	CASSATGTLSTDTQYF
-	TRBD1	TRBV28	TRBJ1-1	TGTGCCAGCAGACCTGGACAGGGTTTGAACACTGAAGCTTTCTTT	CASRPGQGLNTEAFF
-	TRBD2	TRBV9	TRBJ2-1	TGTGCCAGCAGCGTAAGCGGGGGGGCTGATGAGCAGTTCTTC	CASSVSGGADEQFF
-	TRBD2	TRBV10-2	TRBJ2-3	TGCGCCAGCAGTGAGCCTAGCGGGGGGGCAGATACGCAGTATTTT	CASSEPSGGADTQYF
-	TRBD2	TRBV7-2	TRBJ2-3	TGTGCCAGCAGCTCACTCACACTAGCGGGGGGGAGCACAGATACGCAGTATTTT	CASSSLTLAGGSTDTQYF
-	-	TRBV13	TRBJ2-7	TGTGCCAGCAGCTTCGGGCCGGACTACGAGCAGTACTTC	CASSFGPDYEQYF
-	-	TRBV10-3	TRBJ1-1	TGTGCCATCAGTGAGTTTCAGGGTGGCCCTGAAGCTTTCTTT	CAISEFQGGPEAFF
-	TRBD1	TRBV29-1	TRBJ2-1	TGCAGCGTTGAAACAGGGGGAGGTGACAATGAGCAGTTCTTC	CSVETGGGDNEQFF
-	-	TRBV4-1	TRBJ1-2	TGCGCCAGCAGCCAAGCACTCGGTGGGGGGCTGGGGGGCTACACCTTC	CASSQALGGGLGGYTF
once	-	TRBV27	TRBJ2-7	TGTGCCAGCAGTTTGGGGGGCCCATCGCGAGAGCAGTACTTC	CASSLGGPSREQYF
-	TRBD1	TRBV7-9	TRBJ2-5	TGTGCCAGCAGCTCCGGGGACAGACAAGAGACCCAGTACTTC	CASSSGDRQETQYF
-	-	TRBV2	TRBJ2-5	TGTGCCAGCAAGGAGCAACCCCAAGAGACCCAGTACTTC	CASKEQPQETQYF
-	-	TRBV7-2	TRBJ2-3	TGTGCCAGCAGCTTACTTACCATTCCTAGCACAGATACGCAGTATTTT	CASSLLTIPSTDTQYF
-	-	TRBV6-6	TRBJ1-1	TGTGCCAGCCTAACAGGGCCCTCGAACACTGAAGCTTTCTTT	CASLTGPSNTEAFF
-	TRBD1	TRBV7-9	TRBJ2-7	TGTGCCAGCAGCTTGTCCGGGACAGGGAACTACGAGCAGTACTTC	CASSLSGTGNYEQYF
-	-	TRBV9	TRBJ2-1	TGTGCCAGCAGCGTAACCGACGGGTACAATGAGCAGTTCTTC	CASSVTDGYNEQFF
-	-	TRBV9	TRBJ2-6	TGTGCCAGCAGCGTAGTAGGGTCTGGGGCCAACGTCCTGACTTTC	CASSVVGSGANVLTF
-	-	TRBV4-1	TRBJ2-7	TGCGCCAGCAGCCAAGACAGTAGATCCTACGAGCAGTACTTC	CASSQDSRSYEQYF
-	-	TRBV15	TRBJ1-4	TGTGCCACCAGCAGAGGAGGGACTAATGAAAAACTGTTTTTT	CATSRGGTNEKLFF
-	TRBD2	TRBV4-3	TRBJ2-2	TGCGCCAGCAGCCAAGGGCTAGCGGGAGGCACCGGGGAGCTGTTTTTT	CASSQGLAGGTGELFF
-	-	TRBV15	TRBJ2-1	TGTGCCACCAGCAGAGATTCGAACAATTACAATGAGCAGTTCTTC	CATSRDSNNYNEQFF
-	-	TRBV9	TRBJ2-3	TGTGCCAGCAGCGTAGGGGGGGCTCCTTCCACAGATACGCAGTATTTT	CASSVGGAPSTDTQYF
once	TRBD1	TRBV30	TRBJ2-2	TGTGCCTGCAACTCCGGGACAGCCCTTAACACCGGGGAGCTGTTTTTT	CACNSGTALNTGELFF
-	-	TRBV2	TRBJ2-7	TGTGCCAGCTCCGAGACAGAGAACTCCTACGAGCAGTACTTC	CASSETENSYEQYF
-	-	TRBV7-9	TRBJ2-7	TGTGCCAGCAGCTCGCTCCTGGGATCTACCTACGAGCAGTACTTC	CASSSLLGSTYEQYF
-	TRBD2	TRBV6-5	TRBJ2-7	TGTGCCAGCAGTTATCGGGCTAGCGGGTCCAACGAGCAGTACTTC	CASSYRASGSNEQYF
-	-	TRBV21-1	TRBJ2-1	TGTGCCAGCAAGACCACCGGGACTAGCGCTGTTAATGAGCAGTTCTTC	CASKTTGTSAVNEQFF
-	TRBD2	TRBV29-1	TRBJ2-7	TGCAGCGTACTTGGCGGGAGGAGCGAGCAGTACTTC	CSVLGGRSEQYF